This T cell receptor (beta chain) was documented in a study of OX40 agonist ivuxolimab in advanced cancers. Study details: Patients received the agonistic anti-OX40 (CD134) antibody ivuxolimab. Ivuxolimab was delivered to patients intravenously every 2 weeks at doses spanning 0.01 to 10 mg/kg. Points from the study as a whole: At doses 0.1 to 3.0 mg/kg, CD4+ and CD8+ clones expanded.

In regard to this clone: Its antigen is not known.

Trimming took off 7 bases at V and 6 bases at J, with 12 bases between the two ends. CDR3 length: 12 amino acids. Germline V gene sequence: CDR1 MNHEY, CDR2 SVGAGI. The data were produced by immunoSEQ multiplex PCR, yet TCRdb's version contains in-frame clones alone and is incomplete. The table shows 9,500 to 14,000 clones, with 75% to 90% occurring only once. V is TRBV6-5 and J is TRBJ1-2; D gene unclear. This clonotype originated in an adult with an advanced solid tumor such as melanoma, head and neck, liver or kidney cancer. The sample in question was CD4+ or CD8+ T cells sorted from blood, obtained in a trial of the OX40 agonist ivuxolimab. The DNA of the CDR3 is TGTGCCAGCACCAGCCCGGGTCATGGCTACACCTTC. It yields the protein CASTSPGHGYTF.